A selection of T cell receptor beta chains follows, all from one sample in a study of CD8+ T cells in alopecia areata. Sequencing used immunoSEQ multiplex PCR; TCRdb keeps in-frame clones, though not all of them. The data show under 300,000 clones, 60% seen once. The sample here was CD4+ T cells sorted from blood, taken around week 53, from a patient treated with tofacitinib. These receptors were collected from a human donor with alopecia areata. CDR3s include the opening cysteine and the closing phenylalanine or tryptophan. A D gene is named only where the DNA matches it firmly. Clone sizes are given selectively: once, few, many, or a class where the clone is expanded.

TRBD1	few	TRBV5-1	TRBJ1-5	TGCGCCAGCAGCTTGGGAGACAGGGGGCTTTTTAGCAATCAGCCCCAGCATTTT	CASSLGDRGLFSNQPQHF
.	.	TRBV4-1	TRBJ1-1	TGCGCCAGCAGCCAAGGGCGGGGAGGGATCAAGGCGACTGAAGCTTTCTTT	CASSQGRGGIKATEAFF
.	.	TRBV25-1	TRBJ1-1	TGTGCCAGCAGCCGACAGGTGAACACTGAAGCTTTCTTT	CASSRQVNTEAFF
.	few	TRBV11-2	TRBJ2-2	TGTGCCAGCAGCGTAGACTACACCGGGGAGCTGTTTTTT	CASSVDYTGELFF
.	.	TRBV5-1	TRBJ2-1	TGCGCCAGCAGCTTGGACATTTCCTACAATGAGCAGTTCTTC	CASSLDISYNEQFF
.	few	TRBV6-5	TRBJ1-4	TGTGCCAGCAGTTACTCCACCGCTGCGGAGGAAAAACTGTTTTTT	CASSYSTAAEEKLFF
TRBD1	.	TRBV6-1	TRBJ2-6	TGTGCCAGCAGTGAACAGGACAGGGCTGGGGCCAACGTCCTGACTTTC	CASSEQDRAGANVLTF
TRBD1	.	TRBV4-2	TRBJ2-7	TGTGCCAGCAGCCAAGGACAGGGGGCCTACGAGCAGTACTTC	CASSQGQGAYEQYF
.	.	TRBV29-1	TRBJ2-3	TGCAGCGTTGATTTCTCGAATTGGGATACGCAGTATTTT	CSVDFSNWDTQYF
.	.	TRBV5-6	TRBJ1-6	TGTGCCAGCAGCTTGCTCAACCTCATCTCGAATTCACCCCTCCACTTT	CASSLLNLISNSPLHF